Presented here are 31 T cell receptor beta chains from one specimen sequenced in a study of shared clonotypes between healthy human individuals. Data came from immunoSEQ multiplex PCR; TCRdb stores just in-frame clones and leaves some out. The sample has about 640,000 clones, roughly 78% seen once. Sequenced: memory CD4+ T cells sorted from blood. Subset reported: CD45RA-negative fraction. Source of these receptors: a woman aged 25 to 39 in good health.

In its sample, this clone was seen many times. The rearrangement joins TRBV4-2 to TRBJ2-4; 14 bases map to TRBD2. Germline V gene lookup returns CDR1 LGHNA and CDR2 YNFKEQ. The CDR3 has 17 residues. V dropped 2 bases and J dropped 4; count of bases not matched to a gene: 4. This CDR3 reads CASSQTWTSGGKNIQYF. DNA of the CDR3: TGTGCCAGCAGCCAAACTTGGACTAGCGGGGGGAAAAACATTCAGTACTTC.

The table lists this clone with a count of one. This may be a read error, as it is one base from a much larger clone. This specimen includes other DNA sequences encoding the same CDR3. This chain joins TRBV2 and TRBJ2-7; no clear D gene. The germline gives CDR1 SNHLY, CDR2 FYNNEI. The CDR3 runs 11 residues. The ends were cut back, 5 bases at V and 4 bases at J, with 6 bases in the middle. This CDR3 is CASSREYEQYF. The CDR3 coding sequence is TGTGCCAGCAGTAGAGAATACGAGCAGTACTTC.

This clone has more than one count but fewer than ten. This specimen includes other DNA sequences encoding the same CDR3. The rearrangement uses TRBV6-5 and TRBJ1-5; 7 nucleotides match TRBD1. Germline CDR1 is MNHEY and CDR2 is SVGAGI. The CDR3 has 14 amino acids. The trim removed 4 bases at V and 2 bases at J, leaving 2 bases unmatched. The CDR3 DNA is TGTGCCAGCAGTTCCGGACAGGGCAATCAGCCCCAGCATTTT. Translation: CASSSGQGNQPQHF.

The chain uses TRBV6-5 and TRBJ1-1, with TRBD1 as a possible D gene (6 bases). Germline-derived CDR1 and CDR2 are MNHEY and SVGAGI. V was shortened by 7 bases and J by 4 bases, with 16 bases between the two germline ends. The CDR3 extends over 14 amino acids. The CDR3 sequence is CASKPTGSSTEAFF. CDR3 in DNA: TGTGCCAGCAAGCCGACAGGATCCAGCACTGAAGCTTTCTTT.

Many counts were recorded for this clone. This sequence joins TRBV11-2 and TRBJ1-2; D not resolved. CDR1 and CDR2 (germline): SGHAT, FQNNGV. The CDR3 is 12 residues long. V was clipped by 5 bases and J by 3 bases, with 7 bases between them. The CDR3 DNA is TGTGCCAGCAGCCGGCAGTACTATGGCTACACCTTC. It encodes CASSRQYYGYTF.

CDR3 protein: CASSQKGWGIKNTEAFF. The CDR3 bases are TGCGCCAGCAGCCAAAAAGGGTGGGGTATTAAGAACACTGAAGCTTTCTTT. The chain carries TRBV4-1 and TRBJ1-1; D not resolved. Germline-derived CDR1 and CDR2 are MGHRA and YSYEKL. V was pared by 2 bases and J by 1 base, with 17 bases between. This CDR3 comprises 17 residues.

The chain recombines TRBV19 with TRBJ2-2, with a tentative D call TRBD1 (5 bases). CDR3 length: 14 amino acids. Germline V lookup: CDR1 LNHDA, CDR2 SQIVND (reference sequence). V was cut by 5 bases and J by 6 bases, with 13 bases left in between. The chain's CDR3 is CASSSRVFPGELFF. The CDR3 DNA follows: TGTGCCAGTAGTTCCAGGGTTTTCCCCGGGGAGCTGTTTTTT.

The chain combines TRBV6-1 with TRBJ1-5; 9 bases are a match to TRBD1. The ends lost 5 bases at V and 4 bases at J; junction bases unmatched: 6. This CDR3 comprises 15 residues. The germline V gene encodes CDR1 MNHNS and CDR2 SASEGT. The CDR3 DNA reads TGTGCCAGCAGTACAAGCGGGACAGGGAATCAGCCCCAGCATTTT. Its protein product is CASSTSGTGNQPQHF.

The chain couples TRBV6-1 to TRBJ1-2; D is possibly TRBD1 (6 bases). The CDR3 is 15 residues long. Trimming took off 0 bases at V and 4 bases at J, with 12 bases between the two ends. Germline CDR1 reads MNHNS; CDR2 reads SASEGT. In nucleotides, the CDR3 is TGTGCCAGCAGTGAAGCGCGGGGGGCCGGCTATGGCTACACCTTC. This gives the protein CASSEARGAGYGYTF.

The chain employs TRBV7-9 and TRBJ2-1; TRBD1 or TRBD2 may be the D gene (5 bases each). CDR1 and CDR2 from the germline V gene are SEHNR and FQNEAQ (reference sequence). The germline V and J ends were trimmed by 5 bases and 0 bases, with 11 bases remaining between them. The CDR3 covers 15 residues. The DNA for the CDR3 is TGTGCCAGCAGCCAGAAGGGGAGCTCCTACAATGAGCAGTTCTTC. The encoded protein is CASSQKGSSYNEQFF. Variable domain in full (rest from reference TRBV7-9 and TRBJ2-1): DTGVSQNPRHKITKRGQNVTFRCDPISEHNRLYWYRQTLGQGPEFLTYFQNEAQLEKSRLLSDRFSAERPKGSFSTLEIQRTEQGDSAMYLCASSQKGSSYNEQFFGPGTRLTVL.

The chain combines TRBV11-3 with TRBJ2-6, with D hard to call. Trimming removed 5 bases at V and 4 bases at J, with 9 bases between. Germline CDR1 reads SGHNT; CDR2 reads YENEEA. The CDR3 has 14 amino acids. The CDR3: CASSPSRGANVLTF. The CDR3 coding sequence is TGTGCCAGCAGCCCATCCCGGGGGGCCAACGTCCTGACTTTC. Filled out from reference TRBV11-3 and TRBJ2-6, the complete variable domain reads EAGVVQSPRYKIIEKKQPVAFWCNPISGHNTLYWYLQNLGQGPELLIRYENEEAVDDSQLPKDRFSAERLKGVDSTLKIQPAELGDSAVYLCASSPSRGANVLTFGAGSRLTVL.

This clone came up many times. The CDR3 bases are TGTGCCAGTAGGGATAAGCGTCCAGGTGGCTACACCTTC. Protein: CASRDKRPGGYTF. J is TRBJ1-2 and V is TRBV19; no reliable D call. The germline V and J ends were trimmed by 6 bases and 7 bases, with 15 bases remaining between them. The germline V gene encodes CDR1 LNHDA and CDR2 SQIVND (reference sequence). CDR3 length: 13 residues. Full variable domain (outside the CDR3, taken from reference TRBV19 and TRBJ1-2): DGGITQSPKYLFRKEGQNVTLSCEQNLNHDAMYWYRQDPGQGLRLIYYSQIVNDFQKGDIAEGYSVSREKKESFPLTVTSAQKNPTAFYLCASRDKRPGGYTFGSGTRLTVV.

The J gene is TRBJ2-6, the V gene TRBV9, with a tentative D call TRBD2 (6 bases). The germline V and J ends were trimmed by 2 bases and 0 bases, with 15 bases remaining between them. The germline V gene has CDR1 SGDLS and CDR2 YYNGEE. This CDR3 comprises 18 residues. CDR3 sequence reads: CASSVSAGLISGANVLTF. The DNA for the CDR3 is TGTGCCAGCAGCGTTTCTGCGGGACTGATCTCTGGGGCCAACGTCCTGACTTTC.

The rearrangement joins TRBV5-8 to TRBJ2-5; D unresolved. This CDR3 contains 11 residues. V lost 4 bases, J lost 4 bases, and 5 bases lay in between. Germline assignment: CDR1 SGHTS and CDR2 YDEGEE. Here the CDR3 reads CASSNVETQYF. The CDR3 region has the DNA TGTGCCAGCAGCAACGTAGAGACCCAGTACTTC.

The chain joins TRBV7-9 to TRBJ1-1; D unresolved. Germline-derived CDR1 and CDR2 are SEHNR and FQNEAQ (reference sequence). CDR3 length: 14 amino acids. V was clipped by 6 bases and J by 0 bases, with 11 bases between them. This CDR3 reads CASRSGRMNTEAFF. Here the CDR3 DNA reads TGTGCCAGCAGATCCGGACGGATGAACACTGAAGCTTTCTTT.

In the case of this clone: Other DNA sequences in this sample translate to the same CDR3. The chain uses TRBV27 and TRBJ1-3; a possible D gene is TRBD1 (5 bases). This CDR3 comprises 14 residues. The ends were cut back, 2 bases at V and 0 bases at J, with 5 bases in the middle. Germline V gene lookup returns CDR1 MNHEY and CDR2 SMNVEV (reference sequence). The CDR3: CASSLRGSGNTIYF. CDR3 sequence (DNA): TGTGCCAGCAGTTTAAGGGGCTCTGGAAACACCATATATTTT.

V is TRBV6-1 and J is TRBJ1-2; perhaps TRBD1 as D (6 bases). V was shortened by 2 bases and J by 4 bases, with 14 bases between the two germline ends. Looked up from germline, CDR1 is MNHNS and CDR2 is SASEGT. This CDR3 is built from 15 residues. The DNA of the CDR3 is TGTGCCAGCAGTGAATTTTCCAGGGGTGTCTATGGCTACACCTTC. It is translated as CASSEFSRGVYGYTF.

V and J are TRBV29-1 and TRBJ1-1; D ambiguous. The germline V gene has CDR1 SQVTM and CDR2 ANQGSEA. The CDR3 length is 12 residues. V dropped 4 bases and J dropped 5 bases, with 11 bases sitting between them. The CDR3 DNA sequence: TGCAGCGTTGGTAGGGAATTGACTGAAGCTTTCTTT. This gives the protein CSVGRELTEAFF.

The chain has TRBV7-9 and TRBJ2-1, with 11 bases aligning to TRBD2. J lost 15 bases, V lost 5 bases, and 9 bases had no gene match. The CDR3 has 13 residues. From germline, CDR1 is SEHNR and CDR2 FQNEAQ (reference sequence). CDR3 nucleotides: TGTGCCAGCAGCCCCGGACTAGCGGGTGGGACGTTCTTC. This encodes CASSPGLAGGTFF.

The J gene is TRBJ2-7, the V gene TRBV6-5; 11 bases are a match to TRBD2. With 5 bases clipped from V and 3 bases from J, the junction kept 6 bases outside the gene matches. This CDR3 comprises 15 residues. Germline CDR1 reads MNHEY; CDR2 reads SVGAGI. The CDR3 DNA follows: TGTGCCAGCAGTCCAAGACTAGCGGGATACTACGAGCAGTACTTC. Protein: CASSPRLAGYYEQYF.

The V and J genes are TRBV2 and TRBJ2-2, with a possible D match to TRBD1 (6 bases). Between the trimmed V and J ends, which lost 5 bases and 4 bases, there was a span of 11 bases. The V gene's germline CDR1 is SNHLY and CDR2 FYNNEI. The CDR3 sequence is 14 residues long. CDR3 region: CASSYPGATGELFF. In DNA, the CDR3 is TGTGCCAGCAGTTACCCAGGGGCCACCGGGGAGCTGTTTTTT.

The V gene is TRBV5-2, the J gene TRBJ2-1; the table's D call, TRBD2, has no DNA check behind it. TRBV5-2 has pseudogene status. The CDR3 is 11 residues long. For the CDR3, the DNA is TGTGCCAGCAGCTTTAGCTCGGGGCAGTTCTTC. Encoded protein: CASSFSSGQFF.

J is TRBJ2-7 and V is TRBV6-5, with TRBD2 matching over 8 bases. Germline V gene lookup returns CDR1 MNHEY and CDR2 SVGAGI. Trimming at V came to 6 bases and at J to 1 base, leaving 2 bases not matched to a gene. The CDR3 has 13 residues. CDR3 coding DNA: TGTGCCAGCAGGAGCGGGAGTTCCTACGAGCAGTACTTC. Translation gives CASRSGSSYEQYF.

The genes are TRBV28 and TRBJ1-5; D call uncertain. The CDR3 has 12 amino acids. The V end was cut by 7 bases, the J end by 6 bases, with 10 bases between. CDR1 MDHEN and CDR2 SYDVKM come from the germline V gene. The CDR3 here is CASKEGGQPQHF. DNA for the CDR3: TGTGCCAGCAAAGAGGGTGGTCAGCCCCAGCATTTT. Together with reference TRBV28 and TRBJ1-5, the CDR3 gives the full variable domain: DVKVTQSSRYLVKRTGEKVFLECVQDMDHENMFWYRQDPGLGLRLIYFSYDVKMKEKGDIPEGYSVSREKKERFSLILESASTNQTSMYLCASKEGGQPQHFGDGTRLSIL.

The V gene is TRBV7-3, the J gene TRBJ1-1, with 7 bases that match TRBD1. The CDR3 totals 13 residues. With 5 bases clipped from V and 5 bases from J, the junction kept 5 bases outside the gene matches. CDR1 and CDR2 from the germline V gene are SGHTA and FQGTGA. The CDR3: CASSAQGRTEAFF. CDR3 bases: TGTGCCAGCAGCGCACAGGGGAGGACTGAAGCTTTCTTT.

The chain has TRBV28 and TRBJ2-3; possible D gene TRBD2, 5 bases. Germline CDR1 MDHEN, CDR2 SYDVKM. The V end lost 1 base, the J end lost 1 base, and 15 bases lay between the germline ends. The CDR3 has 17 amino acids. The CDR3 is CASSLSSGLAGTDTQYF. The CDR3 DNA sequence: TGTGCCAGCAGTTTATCATCAGGACTCGCGGGCACAGATACGCAGTATTTT.

This chain connects TRBV7-9 to TRBJ2-7; the D gene could be TRBD1 or TRBD2 (6 bases each). V lost 5 bases and J lost 1, with 15 bases in between. CDR3 length: 15 residues. The germline V gene encodes CDR1 SEHNR and CDR2 FQNEAQ (reference sequence). The CDR3 loop reads CASSLEGGISYEQYF. The CDR3 nucleotides read TGTGCCAGCAGCCTGGAGGGGGGAATTTCCTACGAGCAGTACTTC.

The chain is built from TRBV28 and TRBJ1-4; maybe TRBD1 (5 bases). The CDR3 covers 17 residues. Germline V gene lookup returns CDR1 MDHEN and CDR2 SYDVKM. Trimming took off 2 bases at V and 3 bases at J, with 16 bases between the two ends. CDR3 loop: CASSLGKGPGANEKLFF. For the CDR3, the DNA is TGTGCCAGCAGTTTAGGGAAGGGGCCCGGTGCTAATGAAAAACTGTTTTTT.

Regarding this clone: Other DNA sequences from this sample encode an identical CDR3 as well. The J gene is TRBJ2-5, the V gene TRBV11-2, with TRBD2 matching 8 bases. There are 15 residues in the CDR3. CDR1 and CDR2 from the germline V gene are SGHAT and FQNNGV. The junction had 6 bases not matched to a gene; V was cut back by 1 base and J by 5 bases. CDR3 bases: TGTGCCAGCAGCTTAGTTGGCGGGAGGAGGGAGACCCAGTACTTC. Protein sequence: CASSLVGGRRETQYF.

The chain links TRBV10-3 to TRBJ2-1; possibly TRBD2 for D (6 bases). This CDR3 contains 15 residues. The germline V gene encodes CDR1 ENHRY and CDR2 SYGVKD. The V gene lost 8 bases and the J gene lost 0 bases, with 14 bases spanning the gap. DNA of the CDR3: TGTGCCATCGGTGGAGGGATCGACTCCTACAATGAGCAGTTCTTC. Its translation is CAIGGGIDSYNEQFF.

J is TRBJ2-4 and V is TRBV7-3, with D possibly being TRBD2 (6 bases). The CDR3 has 16 amino acids. Trimming cost V 3 bases and J 0 bases, with 12 bases left between them. Germline-derived CDR1 and CDR2 are SGHTA and FQGTGA. The DNA of the CDR3 is TGTGCCAGCAGCTTGGGACTCCCCGGAGCCAAAAACATTCAGTACTTC. Translated: CASSLGLPGAKNIQYF.